Shown below are 2 T cell receptor beta chains from a single sample sequenced in a study of siplizumab effects on memory and regulatory T cells. Generated by immunoSEQ multiplex PCR, the TCRdb table keeps only in-frame clones and is missing some. Of 100,000 or so clones listed, 80% to 95% are singletons. Source material: non-Treg CD4+ T cells sorted from blood. All receptors derive from a human donor in good health.

The genes are TRBV30 and TRBJ2-3; D gene unclear. Germline loops: CDR1 GTSNPN, CDR2 SVGIG (reference sequence). This CDR3 contains 15 residues. The V end was cut by 2 bases, the J end by 0 bases, with 12 bases between. The CDR3 spells CAWSSLLGSTDTQYF. The CDR3 DNA sequence: TGTGCCTGGAGTTCTCTGTTGGGCAGCACAGATACGCAGTATTTT.

Comments on this clone: One junction end does not reproduce the germline sequence, and a read error may be involved. The chain uses TRBV18 and TRBJ2-5; 7 positions match TRBD1. The CDR3 spans 16 residues. Germline CDR1 reads KGHSH; CDR2 reads LQKENI. CDR3 in amino acids: CASSPPGQIGQKTQYF. CDR3 DNA: TGTGCCAGCTCACCTCCGGGACAGATAGGCCAAAAGACCCAGTACTTC.